This entry concerns a single T cell receptor (beta chain). Its antigen is undetermined. The CDR3 is 12 residues long. The germline gives CDR1 SGHAT, CDR2 FQNNGV. V dropped 1 base and J dropped 6 bases, with 7 bases sitting between them. This entry is derived from a study of shared clonotypes between healthy human individuals. Broader study findings: Shared across a few donors were around 5% of the naive CD4 clonotypes.

Assay: immunoSEQ multiplex PCR; the TCRdb copy retains only in-frame clones and omits some. This repertoire shows about 960,000 clones, about 80% found once; its top ten account for roughly 1.5%. The material sequenced was memory CD4+ T cells sorted from blood. The subset denotes: CD45RA-negative fraction. The origin of this receptor is a man between 18 and 29 years old in good health. The chain links TRBV11-2 to TRBJ2-7, with D uncertain. The CDR3 reads CASSLASVEQYF. CDR3 DNA sequence: TGTGCCAGCAGCTTAGCGAGCGTCGAGCAGTACTTC.